Presented here are 6 T cell receptor beta chains from one specimen sequenced in a study of shared clonotypes between healthy human individuals. Profiling relied on immunoSEQ multiplex PCR, and the TCRdb table lists in-frame clones only, not all of them. This table has more than 2 million clones, around 95% appearing once. It was CD45RO-negative cells, positively selected for CCR7, that made up naive CD8 cells, with terminally differentiated effector memory CD45RA+ cells excluded. Sequenced input: naive CD8+ T cells from PBMCs. Every receptor here comes from a man between 18 and 35 years old in good health. Some clones in this sample may be carry-over from other donors' samples.

J is TRBJ2-1 and V is TRBV29-1; TRBD1 is a possible D gene (5 bases). The V gene's germline CDR1 is SQVTM and CDR2 ANQGSEA. The CDR3 is made up of 14 amino acids. Trimming left V 4 bases short and J 4 bases short, with 14 bases between. For the CDR3, the DNA is TGCAGCGTTGTGTGGGGCGCGTATTACAATGAGCAGTTCTTC. Protein: CSVVWGAYYNEQFF.

The chain has TRBV4-3 and TRBJ2-3; no clear D gene. Germline-derived CDR1 and CDR2 are LGHNA and YSLEER. This CDR3 spans 14 amino acids. The V and J ends lost 1 base and 6 bases respectively, with 11 bases between them. CDR3 nucleotides: TGCGCCAGCAGCCAAGTGGTAGGGTGGGATACGCAGTATTTT. This encodes CASSQVVGWDTQYF.

The chain couples TRBV7-6 to TRBJ2-2; tentative D call: TRBD2 (6 bases). The V gene lost 10 bases and the J gene lost 6 bases, with 12 bases spanning the gap. The CDR3 loop spans 12 amino acids. CDR1 and CDR2 from the germline V gene are SGHVS and FNYEAQ. The CDR3 bases are TGTGCCATCCTAGGGGAGGCCGGGGAGCTGTTTTTT. It specifies CAILGEAGELFF. Complete variable domain (other parts from reference TRBV7-6 and TRBJ2-2): GAGVSQSPRYKVTKRGQDVALRCDPISGHVSLYWYRQALGQGPEFLTYFNYEAQQDKSGLPNDRFSAERPEGSISTLTIQRTEQRDSAMYRCAILGEAGELFFGEGSRLTVL.

This clone was counted a single time. The chain uses TRBV7-6 and TRBJ2-2; possible D gene TRBD2, 6 bases. This CDR3 is built from 15 residues. Trimming shortened V by 5 bases and J by 6 bases, and 16 bases separated the two germline ends. Germline CDR1 SGHVS, CDR2 FNYEAQ. The CDR3 loop is CASSVSGPRAGELFF. DNA for the CDR3: TGTGCCAGCAGCGTTAGCGGCCCAAGGGCCGGGGAGCTGTTTTTT.

CDR3 loop: CASRGPGEYEQYF. The CDR3 DNA follows: TGTGCCAGCAGGGGACCAGGGGAATACGAGCAGTACTTC. This rearrangement joins TRBV6-1 to TRBJ2-7; the D gene is possibly TRBD1 (6 bases). This CDR3 is 13 amino acids long. From germline, CDR1 is MNHNS and CDR2 SASEGT. V was shortened by 6 bases and J by 4 bases, with 13 bases between the two germline ends.

The gene calls are TRBV27 and TRBJ1-2; 8 bases match TRBD1. V trimming: 8 bases; J trimming: 2 bases; junction bases outside the gene matches: 4. This CDR3 spans 13 amino acids. CDR1 is MNHEY, CDR2 SMNVEV, per germline (reference sequence). CDR3: CASGTGANYGYTF. The DNA for the CDR3 is TGTGCCAGCGGGACAGGTGCCAACTATGGCTACACCTTC.